Below, 14 T cell receptor beta chains from the same sample are listed, as sequenced in a study of shared clonotypes between healthy human individuals. TCRdb's table, derived via immunoSEQ multiplex PCR, lists solely in-frame clones and lacks some. The sample lists some 2,000,000 clones; roughly 95% were seen once. The sample consisted of naive CD4+ T cells sorted from blood. This sample's subset: CD45RA+ positively selected. The receptors here all came from a man between 18 and 35 years old in good health.

The V and J genes are TRBV7-2 and TRBJ1-1, with no clear D. Per germline, CDR1 SGHTA and CDR2 FQGNSA. CDR3 length: 15 residues. The V end lost 0 bases, the J end lost 8 bases, and 16 bases lay between the germline ends. The CDR3 region is CASSLALFGAGEAFF. The CDR3 DNA is TGTGCCAGCAGCTTAGCGTTATTTGGAGCAGGAGAAGCTTTCTTT.

The V and J genes are TRBV30 and TRBJ2-7; 8 positions agree with TRBD1. Per germline, CDR1 GTSNPN and CDR2 SVGIG (reference sequence). The CDR3 length is 14 residues. Unmatched junction bases numbered 8, after V lost 4 bases and J lost 3 bases. CDR3 residues: CAWNRGQADYEQYF. Written as DNA, the CDR3 is TGTGCCTGGAACAGGGGACAGGCAGACTACGAGCAGTACTTC.

CDR3 region: CASSLDSYSQETQYF. The CDR3 bases are TGTGCCAGCAGCTTAGACAGCTATTCACAAGAGACCCAGTACTTC. The chain joins TRBV11-2 to TRBJ2-5, with D hard to call. Per germline, CDR1 SGHAT and CDR2 FQNNGV. The CDR3 runs 15 residues. V gave up 0 bases and J gave up 2 bases, with 10 bases separating them.

The chain employs TRBV6-5 and TRBJ1-2, with D uncertain. V lost 5 bases, J lost 6 bases, and 4 bases lay in between. CDR3 length: 10 residues. From germline, CDR1 is MNHEY and CDR2 SVGAGI. CDR3 nucleotides: TGTGCCAGCAGTCAGGATGGCTACACCTTC. Translating gives CASSQDGYTF.

This clone has only one observation. The same CDR3 is also encoded by other DNA sequences in this sample. The chain joins TRBV5-1 to TRBJ2-7, with D possibly TRBD2 on 6 matching bases. The CDR3 covers 15 residues. Germline V CDR1 and CDR2: SGHRS, YFSETQ. V was shortened by 0 bases and J by 0 bases, with 10 bases between the two germline ends. The CDR3 loop is CASSLARGSSYEQYF. The CDR3 bases are TGCGCCAGCAGCTTGGCCCGGGGGTCCTCCTACGAGCAGTACTTC.

The CDR3 sequence: CASSVRYTDTQYF. As DNA, the CDR3 is TGTGCCAGCAGTGTCAGATACACAGATACGCAGTATTTT. The rearrangement links TRBV2 to TRBJ2-3; no definite D call. The length of the CDR3 is 13 residues. The V gene lost 4 bases and the J gene lost 2 bases, with 7 bases spanning the gap. Germline V lookup: CDR1 SNHLY, CDR2 FYNNEI.

This chain joins TRBV10-3 and TRBJ2-1; 8 bases align to TRBD1. The V segment lost 10 bases and the J segment 2 bases; nucleotides outside the gene matches: 10. This CDR3 is 15 amino acids long. Germline V lookup: CDR1 ENHRY, CDR2 SYGVKD. DNA of the CDR3: TGTGCCAGCGAGAGCACAGGGGGGACCTACAATGAGCAGTTCTTC. This sequence encodes CASESTGGTYNEQFF.

The genes are TRBV11-2 and TRBJ2-1; 7 bases map to TRBD1. V lost 3 bases, J lost 0 bases, and 8 bases stayed unmatched. The CDR3 covers 17 residues. The germline V gene encodes CDR1 SGHAT and CDR2 FQNNGV. The CDR3 here is CASSFTGAPYSYNEQFF. As DNA, the CDR3 is TGTGCCAGCAGCTTTACAGGGGCCCCCTACTCCTACAATGAGCAGTTCTTC.

The V call is TRBV9, the J call TRBJ1-1, with D unresolved. V was shortened by 0 bases and J by 10 bases, with 22 bases between the two germline ends. Germline CDR1 SGDLS, CDR2 YYNGEE. The length of the CDR3 is 16 residues. The CDR3: CASSVGKFGQVDRAFF. The CDR3 DNA is TGTGCCAGCAGCGTAGGTAAATTTGGCCAGGTAGATCGAGCTTTCTTT.

The rearrangement links TRBV6-6 to TRBJ2-7, with D perhaps being TRBD1 or TRBD2 (5 bases each). The CDR3 has 14 amino acids. V lost 6 bases to trimming and J lost 3 bases, with 15 bases between them. Germline CDR1 reads MNHNY; CDR2 reads SVGAGI (reference sequence). The DNA for the CDR3 is TGTGCCAGCAGCCACGGACTTCAGGGCTACGAGCAGTACTTC. Protein: CASSHGLQGYEQYF.

The rearrangement links TRBV18 to TRBJ1-2; D is unclear. V lost 1 base and J 0 bases, leaving 9 bases between the germline ends. Germline V gives CDR1 KGHSH, CDR2 LQKENI. This CDR3 contains 15 residues. The CDR3 sequence is CASSPQRDANYGYTF. For the CDR3, the DNA is TGTGCCAGCTCACCACAGCGGGATGCTAACTATGGCTACACCTTC. The variable domain in full, completed from reference TRBV18 and TRBJ1-2, reads NAGVMQNPRHLVRRRGQEARLRCSPMKGHSHVYWYRQLPEEGLKFMVYLQKENIIDESGMPKERFSAEFPKEGPSILRIQQVVRGDSAAYFCASSPQRDANYGYTFGSGTRLTVV.

J is TRBJ2-1 and V is TRBV5-1; D possibly matches TRBD1 or TRBD2 (5 bases each). This CDR3 has 15 amino acids. Trimming pared 2 bases from V and 2 bases from J, leaving 11 bases between. The germline V gene has CDR1 SGHRS and CDR2 YFSETQ. The CDR3 nucleotides are TGCGCCAGCAGCTTCGGGGACGGACCCTACAATGAGCAGTTCTTC. Translation gives CASSFGDGPYNEQFF.

This CDR3 is CASSPGARGYTF. In DNA form, the CDR3 reads TGTGCCAGCAGTCCAGGGGCGCGAGGCTACACCTTC. The chain is built from TRBV25-1 and TRBJ1-2, with D perhaps TRBD1 (6 bases). The CDR3 runs 12 residues. V was cut by 5 bases and J by 8 bases, with 12 bases left in between. Germline CDR1 is MGHDK and CDR2 is SYGVNS.

The V gene is TRBV28, the J gene TRBJ1-4, with 7 bases matching TRBD1. V shed 7 bases and J 5 bases; nucleotides not matched to a gene: 7. The CDR3 is 14 residues long. The V gene's germline CDR1 is MDHEN and CDR2 SYDVKM. For the CDR3, the DNA is TGTGCCAGCACCCTAGGGGGCGGGAATGAAAAACTGTTTTTT. Its protein product is CASTLGGGNEKLFF.